Below are 23 T cell receptor beta chains sequenced from a single sample in a study of T-cell memory formation after mild COVID-19. TCRdb reprocessed the 5' RACE reads via MiXCR and lists one record per CDR3 protein. The sample comprises just under 550,000 distinct CDR3 sequences, roughly 20% of which are singletons, and under 15% rests with the top ten. The sample taken for sequencing was PBMCs or a T cell subset sorted from them (not recorded which). All receptors derive from an adult woman who had mild COVID-19 (a few samples of this study predate the infection). Cell type and time point are not known.

The chain is built from TRBV29-1 and TRBJ2-7, with 7 bases identical to TRBD1. V gave up 7 bases and J gave up 4 bases; unmatched junction bases: 10. CDR3 length equals 13 residues. Germline-derived CDR1 and CDR2 are SQVTM and ANQGSEA. The DNA for the CDR3 is TGCAGCGCTCTCGGGACAGAATCATACGAGCAGTACTTC. Amino acids: CSALGTESYEQYF.

V usage is TRBV12-3 or TRBV12-4 and J usage is TRBJ2-1, with D unresolved. The V and J ends lost 6 bases and 6 bases respectively, with 12 bases between them. The CDR3 runs 13 residues. CDR3 nucleotide sequence: TGTGCCAGCAGAGAGGCGGTAGCCAATGAGCAGTTCTTC. It translates to CASREAVANEQFF.

This clonotype has a handful of counts. CDR3 sequence (DNA): TGTGCCAGCAGGTCGGACCGATCTAACTATGGCTACACCTTC. Translated: CASRSDRSNYGYTF. This chain links TRBV25-1 with TRBJ1-2, with no clear D. V lost 6 bases, J lost 0 bases, and 11 bases lay in between. The germline CDR1 and CDR2 sequences are MGHDK and SYGVNS. The CDR3 is made up of 14 amino acids.

The gene calls are TRBV10-3 and TRBJ2-7; no firm D call. CDR3 length: 12 residues. Trimming took off 3 bases at V and 3 bases at J, with 6 bases between the two ends. Germline V lookup: CDR1 ENHRY, CDR2 SYGVKD. The CDR3 DNA is TGTGCCATCAGTGAAGAGAGCTACGAGCAGTACTTC. This codes for CAISEESYEQYF.

This clonotype was counted a few times. The V call is TRBV7-3, the J call TRBJ2-1; 12 bases fit TRBD2. Looked up from germline, CDR1 is SGHTA and CDR2 is FQGTGA. The CDR3 contains 15 residues. The V gene end was trimmed by 5 bases and the J gene end by 5 bases; junction bases not matched to a gene: 4. DNA for the CDR3: TGTGCCAGCAGCATCCTAGCGGGGGGGAACAATGAGCAGTTCTTC. Encoded protein: CASSILAGGNNEQFF.

The rearrangement joins TRBV4-1 to TRBJ1-3, with D unresolved. The germline V gene encodes CDR1 MGHRA and CDR2 YSYEKL. Trimming took off 3 bases at V and 8 bases at J, with 11 bases between the two ends. The CDR3 extends over 13 amino acids. The CDR3 region is CASSQGMGYTIYF. CDR3 in DNA: TGCGCCAGCAGCCAGGGGATGGGTTACACCATATATTTT.

The rearrangement uses TRBV19 and TRBJ1-5; TRBD1 is a possible D gene (5 bases). This CDR3 contains 13 residues. Trimming stripped 3 bases from V and 4 bases from J, with 7 bases between. CDR1 and CDR2 (germline): LNHDA, SQIVND (reference sequence). The DNA of the CDR3 is TGTGCCAGTAGTATGGGGGTAAATCAGCCCCAGCATTTT. Protein sequence: CASSMGVNQPQHF.

This clonotype appeared a few times. The chain links TRBV18 to TRBJ2-3, with no clear D. CDR3 length: 16 residues. V was pared by 3 bases and J by 1 base, with 14 bases between. The germline gives CDR1 KGHSH, CDR2 LQKENI. CDR3 amino acids: CASSPRKGAGTDTQYF. CDR3 DNA sequence: TGTGCCAGCTCACCCAGGAAGGGCGCCGGCACAGATACGCAGTATTTT.

The V call is TRBV7-2, the J call TRBJ2-7; the D is unclear. The CDR3 covers 15 residues. Germline values: CDR1 SGHTA, CDR2 FQGNSA. V lost 5 bases and J 3 bases, leaving 17 bases between the germline ends. CDR3 nucleotide sequence: TGTGCCAGCAGCCCCTGGACCGCCCCCGGCTACGAGCAGTACTTC. Protein: CASSPWTAPGYEQYF.

A few counts support this clonotype. The CDR3 protein is CASSGGVQHTYEQYF. The CDR3 DNA is TGCGCCAGCAGTGGAGGGGTCCAACACACCTACGAGCAGTACTTC. V usage is TRBV5-1 and J usage is TRBJ2-7, with D perhaps matching TRBD2 (6 bases). The germline V gene encodes CDR1 SGHRS and CDR2 YFSETQ. The CDR3 has 15 amino acids. The V end was cut by 5 bases, the J end by 2 bases, with 17 bases between. The variable domain in full, completed from reference TRBV5-1 and TRBJ2-7, reads KAGVTQTPRYLIKTRGQQVTLSCSPISGHRSVSWYQQTPGQGLQFLFEYFSETQRNKGNFPGRFSGRQFSNSRSEMNVSTLELGDSALYLCASSGGVQHTYEQYFGPGTRLTVT.

The gene calls are TRBV5-8 and TRBJ2-2, with D perhaps assigned TRBD1 or TRBD2 (5 bases each). CDR3 size: 14 residues. Germline loops: CDR1 SGHTS, CDR2 YDEGEE. V gave up 6 bases and J gave up 1 base, with 10 bases separating them. CDR3 DNA sequence: TGTGCCAGCAATCGGGGCCTGAACACCGGGGAGCTGTTTTTT. Amino acids: CASNRGLNTGELFF.

The table lists this clonotype with a few counts. V is TRBV29-1 and J is TRBJ2-7, with D perhaps matching TRBD1 (6 bases). CDR3 length equals 13 residues. Deletions cut 7 bases from V and 3 bases from J, with 16 bases between. Germline CDR1 SQVTM, CDR2 ANQGSEA. The CDR3 DNA sequence: TGCAGCGCCACTCCAGGGGTCGGCTACGAGCAGTACTTC. It is translated as CSATPGVGYEQYF.

The chain is built from TRBV4-2 and TRBJ2-7; D remains ambiguous. V gave up 1 base and J gave up 0 bases, with 13 bases separating them. Per the germline V gene, CDR1 is LGHNA and CDR2 is YNFKEQ. This CDR3 spans 16 amino acids. The CDR3 protein is CASSQGIRPTSYEQYF. CDR3 DNA sequence: TGTGCCAGCAGCCAAGGAATACGTCCCACCTCCTACGAGCAGTACTTC.

The J gene is TRBJ2-2, the V gene TRBV20-1, with 8 nucleotides matching TRBD2. The CDR3 runs to 15 residues. The J segment lost 0 bases and the V segment lost 5 bases, leaving 5 bases of the junction unmatched. Germline-derived CDR1 and CDR2 are DFQATT and SNEGSKA (reference sequence). As DNA, the CDR3 is TGCAGTGCTTCGGCTAGCGGGCCGAACACCGGGGAGCTGTTTTTT. Its protein is CSASASGPNTGELFF.

This rearrangement joins TRBV7-9 to TRBJ2-2, with D tentatively TRBD1 or TRBD2 (5 bases each). Germline assignment: CDR1 SEHNR and CDR2 FQNEAQ (reference sequence). V was clipped by 5 bases and J by 3 bases, with 16 bases between them. This CDR3 spans 16 amino acids. Written as DNA, the CDR3 is TGTGCCAGCAGCCCGCGGGCCGTGGGGGACACCGGGGAGCTGTTTTTT. It codes for CASSPRAVGDTGELFF.

This sequence joins TRBV12-3 or TRBV12-4 and TRBJ1-6; no firm D call. This CDR3 region has 17 residues. Trimming shortened V by 6 bases and J by 3 bases, and 18 bases separated the two germline ends. CDR3 in amino acids: CASSLLRTFGYNSPLHF. The DNA of the CDR3 is TGTGCCAGCAGCCTTTTGAGAACGTTTGGCTATAATTCACCCCTCCACTTT.

The chain has TRBV30 and TRBJ2-5, with D perhaps matching TRBD1 (5 bases). The V gene lost 0 bases and the J gene lost 4 bases, with 9 bases spanning the gap. CDR1 and CDR2 (germline): GTSNPN, SVGIG (reference sequence). This CDR3 region has 13 residues. The CDR3 nucleotides read TGTGCCTGGAGTGTAAAGGGGTCAGAGACCCAGTACTTC. Protein: CAWSVKGSETQYF. Full variable domain (missing parts from reference TRBV30 and TRBJ2-5): SQTIHQWPATLVQPVGSPLSLECTVEGTSNPNLYWYRQAAGRGLQLLFYSVGIGQISSEVPQNLSASRPQDRQFILSSKKLLLSDSGFYLCAWSVKGSETQYFGPGTRLLVL.

The chain combines TRBV6-6 with TRBJ2-1, with D perhaps TRBD2 (6 bases). CDR1 and CDR2 (germline): MNHNY, SVGAGI (reference sequence). V was clipped by 6 bases and J by 0 bases, with 9 bases between them. This CDR3 is built from 14 residues. The CDR3 region is CASRPGLSYNEQFF. CDR3 nucleotide sequence: TGTGCCAGCAGGCCGGGACTCTCCTACAATGAGCAGTTCTTC.

The rearrangement joins TRBV20-1 to TRBJ2-3; TRBD1 matches 9 bases. This CDR3 region has 13 residues. Germline CDR1 DFQATT, CDR2 SNEGSKA (reference sequence). V shed 1 base and J 4 bases; nucleotides not matched to a gene: 0. Here the CDR3 DNA reads TGCAGTGCTAGAGGGGACAGGGCAGATACGCAGTATTTT. This codes for CSARGDRADTQYF.

This chain uses TRBV2 with TRBJ2-7; the D gene is possibly TRBD2 (5 bases). Deletions cut 0 bases from V and 8 bases from J, with 8 bases between. The CDR3 has 12 amino acids. Germline CDR1 and CDR2: SNHLY and FYNNEI. The CDR3 region is CASSEARVKQYF. In nucleotides, the CDR3 is TGTGCCAGCAGTGAAGCGCGGGTAAAGCAGTACTTC. Full variable domain (missing parts from reference TRBV2 and TRBJ2-7): EPEVTQTPSHQVTQMGQEVILRCVPISNHLYFYWYRQILGQKVEFLVSFYNNEISEKSEIFDDQFSVERPDGSNFTLKIRSTKLEDSAMYFCASSEARVKQYFGPGTRLTVT.

The gene calls are TRBV5-1 and TRBJ1-4; 9 bases are shared with TRBD1. The CDR3 covers 14 residues. J was trimmed by 5 bases and V by 7 bases; bases with no gene match: 6. Germline CDR1 reads SGHRS; CDR2 reads YFSETQ. CDR3 DNA: TGCGCCAGCGGAACAGGGGGCCCGAATGAAAAACTGTTTTTT. Protein product: CASGTGGPNEKLFF.

The rearrangement uses TRBV12-3 or TRBV12-4 and TRBJ1-5, with D perhaps TRBD1 (6 bases). The CDR3 is 15 residues long. V was pared by 6 bases and J by 6 bases, with 18 bases between. DNA of the CDR3: TGTGCCAGCAGCTTAACAGGGTTAGAGGGTCAGCCCCAGCATTTT. Its translation is CASSLTGLEGQPQHF.

This clonotype was seen a handful of times. The rearrangement joins TRBV6-5 to TRBJ2-5; possible D gene TRBD1, 5 bases. In germline, CDR1 is MNHEY, CDR2 SVGAGI. Trimming removed 4 bases at V and 5 bases at J, with 14 bases between. CDR3 length: 14 residues. The CDR3 reads CASSLQGLWETQYF. The CDR3, as DNA: TGTGCCAGCAGTTTGCAGGGATTGTGGGAGACCCAGTACTTC.